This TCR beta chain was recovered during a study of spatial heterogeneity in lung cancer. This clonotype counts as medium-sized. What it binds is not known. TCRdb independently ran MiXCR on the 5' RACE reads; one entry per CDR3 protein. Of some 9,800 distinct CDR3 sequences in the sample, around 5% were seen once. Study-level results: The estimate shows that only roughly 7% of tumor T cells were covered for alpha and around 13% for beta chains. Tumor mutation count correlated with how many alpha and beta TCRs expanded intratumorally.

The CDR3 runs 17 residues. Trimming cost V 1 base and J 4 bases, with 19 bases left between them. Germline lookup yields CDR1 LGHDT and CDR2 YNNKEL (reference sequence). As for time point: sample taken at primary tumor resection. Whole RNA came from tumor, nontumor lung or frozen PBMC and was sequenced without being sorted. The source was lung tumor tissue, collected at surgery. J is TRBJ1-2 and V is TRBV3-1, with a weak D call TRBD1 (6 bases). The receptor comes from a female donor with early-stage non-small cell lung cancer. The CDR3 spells CASSQAFSKGEGYGYTF. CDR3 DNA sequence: TGTGCCAGCAGCCAAGCATTTTCAAAGGGGGAGGGCTATGGCTACACCTTC.